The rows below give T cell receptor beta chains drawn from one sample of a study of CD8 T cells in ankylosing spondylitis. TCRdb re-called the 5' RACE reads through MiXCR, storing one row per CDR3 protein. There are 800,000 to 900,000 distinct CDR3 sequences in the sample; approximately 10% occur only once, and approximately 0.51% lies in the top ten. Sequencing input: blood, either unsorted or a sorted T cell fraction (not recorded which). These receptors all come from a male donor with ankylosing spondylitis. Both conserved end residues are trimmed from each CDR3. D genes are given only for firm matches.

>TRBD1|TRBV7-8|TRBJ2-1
ASSPARGDRGFEQF
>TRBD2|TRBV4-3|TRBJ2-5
ASSQEGGLAGLETQY
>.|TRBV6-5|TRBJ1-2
ASSSVSYGYT
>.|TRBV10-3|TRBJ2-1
AISELVRGEQF
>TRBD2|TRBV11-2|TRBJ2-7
ASEILAGVFHEQY
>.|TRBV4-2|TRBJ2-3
ASSLSPTSTDTQY
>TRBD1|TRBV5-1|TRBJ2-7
ASSRTGRSYEQY
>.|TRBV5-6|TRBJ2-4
ASSLAGSVNIQY
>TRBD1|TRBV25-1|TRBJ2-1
ASSWTGGAPYNEQF
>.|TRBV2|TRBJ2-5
ASSAGRDQETQY
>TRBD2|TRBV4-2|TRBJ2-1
ASSQGLLAGDGYEQF
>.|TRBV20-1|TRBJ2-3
SARDRWRRGWDTQY
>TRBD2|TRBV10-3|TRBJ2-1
AIKTSGSKGYEQF
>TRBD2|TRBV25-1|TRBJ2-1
ASSRRGREEQF
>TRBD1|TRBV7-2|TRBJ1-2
ASSPRTGVNYGYT
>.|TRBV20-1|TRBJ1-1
SARRDRNTEAF
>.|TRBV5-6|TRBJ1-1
ASSLFQHNTEAF
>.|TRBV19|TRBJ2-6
ASRDGGSSGANVLT
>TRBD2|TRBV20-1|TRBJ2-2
SARDTVTSGSIRAGELF
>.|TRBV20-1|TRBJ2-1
SARYGVGYNEQF
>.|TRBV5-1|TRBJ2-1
ASSLESFSYNEQF
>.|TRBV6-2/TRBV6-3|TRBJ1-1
ASRKRILNTEAF
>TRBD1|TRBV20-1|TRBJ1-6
SASRITGQFLDSPLH
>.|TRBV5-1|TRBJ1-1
ASREDSGMNTEAF